This TCR beta chain originates from a study of CD8 T cells in Susac syndrome. The CDR3 contains 13 residues. The germline CDR1 and CDR2 sequences are SGHRS and YFSETQ. V was pared by 7 bases and J by 4 bases, with 5 bases of the junction left unmatched. It was with random hexamers that 0.5 to 1 ug RNA was reverse transcribed. A single record per CDR3 protein comes from TCRdb applying MiXCR to the immunoSEQ multiplex PCR reads. The table shows roughly 200,000 distinct CDR3 sequences, with more than 85% occurring only once. The clonotype was recovered from a human donor with Susac syndrome. The chain recombines TRBV5-1 with TRBJ1-3; 7 bases are a match to TRBD1. The sample taken for sequencing was CD4+ T cells from PBMCs. CDR3 region: CASQQGQGNTIYF. DNA of the CDR3: TGCGCCAGCCAACAGGGGCAAGGAAACACCATATATTTT. The variable domain in full, completed from reference TRBV5-1 and TRBJ1-3, reads KAGVTQTPRYLIKTRGQQVTLSCSPISGHRSVSWYQQTPGQGLQFLFEYFSETQRNKGNFPGRFSGRQFSNSRSEMNVSTLELGDSALYLCASQQGQGNTIYFGEGSWLTVV.